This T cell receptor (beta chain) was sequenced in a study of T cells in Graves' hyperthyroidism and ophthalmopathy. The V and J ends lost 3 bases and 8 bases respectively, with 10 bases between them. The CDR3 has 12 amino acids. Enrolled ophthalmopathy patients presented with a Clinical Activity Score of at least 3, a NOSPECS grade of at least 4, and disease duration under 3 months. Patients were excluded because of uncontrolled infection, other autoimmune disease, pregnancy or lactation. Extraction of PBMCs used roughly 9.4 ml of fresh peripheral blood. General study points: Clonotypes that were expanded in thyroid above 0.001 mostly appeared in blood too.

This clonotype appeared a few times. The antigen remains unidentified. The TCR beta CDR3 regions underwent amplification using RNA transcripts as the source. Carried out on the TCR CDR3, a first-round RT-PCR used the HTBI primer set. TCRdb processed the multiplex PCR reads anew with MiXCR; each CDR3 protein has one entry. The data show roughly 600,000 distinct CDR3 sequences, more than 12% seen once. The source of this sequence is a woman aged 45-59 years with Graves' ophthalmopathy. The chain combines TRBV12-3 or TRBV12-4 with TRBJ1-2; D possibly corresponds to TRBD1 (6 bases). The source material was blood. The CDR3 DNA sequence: TGTGCCAGCAGTTTGGGGGGGCTCGGCTACACCTTC. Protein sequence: CASSLGGLGYTF.